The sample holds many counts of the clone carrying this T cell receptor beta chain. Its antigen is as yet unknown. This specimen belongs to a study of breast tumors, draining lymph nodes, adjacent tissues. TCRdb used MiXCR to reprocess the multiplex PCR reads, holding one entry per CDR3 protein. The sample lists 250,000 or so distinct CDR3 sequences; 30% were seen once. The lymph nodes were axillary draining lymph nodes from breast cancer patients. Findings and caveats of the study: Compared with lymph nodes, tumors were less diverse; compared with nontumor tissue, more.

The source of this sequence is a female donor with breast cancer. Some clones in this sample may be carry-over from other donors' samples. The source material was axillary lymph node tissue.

CDR3 DNA: TGTGCCTGGAGTCCCGGGCCGGGGAGTGGCTACACCTTC. Translating it yields CAWSPGPGSGYTF. The chain uses TRBV30 and TRBJ1-2, with D unresolved. The V end lost 2 bases, the J end lost 7 bases, and 14 bases lay between the germline ends. The CDR3 spans 13 residues. The germline V gene encodes CDR1 GTSNPN and CDR2 SVGIG (reference sequence). Supplemented by reference TRBV30 and TRBJ1-2, the full variable domain reads SQTIHQWPATLVQPVGSPLSLECTVEGTSNPNLYWYRQAAGRGLQLLFYSVGIGQISSEVPQNLSASRPQDRQFILSSKKLLLSDSGFYLCAWSPGPGSGYTFGSGTRLTVV.